The 9 T cell receptor beta chains reported below all come from one sample, sequenced in a study of blood T cells in healthy people across ages. Primed by a sample-barcoded 5' primer and a J-beta primer mix, a second PCR proceeded for 7 to 11 cycles. From the 5' RACE reads, TCRdb called clonotypes with MiXCR, one entry per CDR3 protein. Here the sample spans about 730,000 distinct CDR3 sequences, approximately 39% being singletons. The source material was blood. These receptors originate from a woman between 55 and 75 years old in good health.

This clonotype turned up a few times. The chain joins TRBV29-1 to TRBJ2-1; D is tentatively TRBD1 or TRBD2 (5 bases each). The CDR3 is made up of 13 amino acids. V was pared by 7 bases and J by 6 bases, with 16 bases between. Germline values: CDR1 SQVTM, CDR2 ANQGSEA. CDR3 loop: CSGDGAVGNEQFF. The CDR3 DNA follows: TGCAGCGGTGACGGGGCGGTTGGCAATGAGCAGTTCTTC.

This clonotype has a handful of counts. This chain connects TRBV7-2 to TRBJ1-5; the D gene is possibly TRBD1 (6 bases). The ends were cut back, 7 bases at V and 5 bases at J, with 12 bases in the middle. This CDR3 is built from 13 residues. CDR1 is SGHTA, CDR2 FQGNSA, per germline. CDR3 sequence reads: CASNLQGDQPQHF. The CDR3, as DNA: TGTGCCAGCAACCTACAGGGTGATCAGCCCCAGCATTTT.

This chain joins TRBV24-1 and TRBJ2-3; D is possibly TRBD1 (5 bases). This CDR3 has 12 residues. V lost 6 bases to trimming and J lost 6 bases, with 9 bases between them. From germline, CDR1 is KGHDR and CDR2 SFDVKD. The CDR3 reads CATSLQDDTQYF. CDR3 nucleotide sequence: TGTGCCACCAGTCTACAGGATGATACGCAGTATTTT.

This chain uses TRBV3-1 with TRBJ1-1; D is unclear. The germline gives CDR1 LGHDT, CDR2 YNNKEL (reference sequence). The CDR3 runs 13 residues. V was cut by 1 base and J by 3 bases, with 6 bases left in between. CDR3: CASSQVWDTEAFF. The CDR3 region has the DNA TGTGCCAGCAGCCAAGTTTGGGACACTGAAGCTTTCTTT.

As concerns this clonotype: A much larger clone lies a single base off, so this may be a read error. V gene TRBV24-1 combines with J gene TRBJ2-1, with D perhaps matching TRBD1 (5 bases). TRBJ2-7 matches the DNA end more closely, so the J call is doubtful. There are 15 residues in the CDR3. CDR1 and CDR2 (germline): KGHDR, SFDVKD. The CDR3 DNA follows: TGTGCCACCAGTGATGCCTCAGGGATCTACAATGAGCAGTACTTC. This codes for CATSDASGIYNEQYF.

The V gene is TRBV12-3 or TRBV12-4, the J gene TRBJ2-7, with TRBD1 matching over 7 bases. Judging by the DNA end, TRBJ2-5 fits better; the J call may be wrong. This CDR3 contains 15 residues. In DNA, the CDR3 is TGTGCCAGCAGTTTGCCCTTAGGGGGCGCGGAGACCCAGTACTTC. This translates into CASSLPLGGAETQYF.

This chain uses TRBV28 with TRBJ2-5; 7 bases agree with TRBD2. Germline-derived CDR1 and CDR2 are MDHEN and SYDVKM. The CDR3 runs 15 residues. V lost 8 bases, J lost 1 base, and 10 bases stayed unmatched. The CDR3 reads CASEAGVGGQETQYF. The DNA of the CDR3 is TGTGCCAGCGAGGCGGGGGTTGGAGGCCAAGAGACCCAGTACTTC.

The J gene is TRBJ2-3, the V gene TRBV4-1; 10 nucleotides match TRBD2. V dropped 0 bases and J dropped 6; count of bases not matched to a gene: 15. CDR1 MGHRA and CDR2 YSYEKL come from the germline V gene. The CDR3 runs 19 residues. The CDR3 nucleotides read TGCGCCAGCAGCCAAGAAGGGGCCCATAGCGGGGGGAGCGCGGATACGCAGTATTTT. The encoded protein is CASSQEGAHSGGSADTQYF.

The rearrangement links TRBV20-1 to TRBJ1-5, with D perhaps TRBD1 (6 bases). This CDR3 has 14 residues. CDR1 and CDR2 (germline): DFQATT, SNEGSKA (reference sequence). V was cut by 3 bases and J by 1 base, with 10 bases left in between. CDR3 DNA sequence: TGCAGTGCTAGCGTCAGGGGAAGCAATCAGCCCCAGCATTTT. Translation: CSASVRGSNQPQHF.